The clone carrying this T cell receptor (beta chain) was recorded many times. TCR beta CDR3 regions were amplified from RNA. The TCR CDR3 was amplified in a first-round RT-PCR using the HTBI primer set. TCRdb passed the multiplex PCR reads through MiXCR, listing each CDR3 protein once. The sample yields roughly 280,000 distinct CDR3 sequences, approximately 17% seen once. With V trimmed by 3 bases and J by 6 bases, 4 bases remained unmatched. The germline V gene encodes CDR1 LGHDT and CDR2 YNNKEL (reference sequence). The CDR3 covers 13 residues. These data are taken from a study of T cells in Graves' hyperthyroidism and ophthalmopathy.

V usage is TRBV3-1 and J usage is TRBJ1-1; TRBD1 aligns across 7 bases. The specimen was blood. The clonotype comes from a woman in her fifties or sixties with Graves' ophthalmopathy. The CDR3: CASSHTGVPEAFF. The CDR3 DNA reads as TGTGCCAGCAGCCACACAGGGGTACCTGAAGCTTTCTTT.